A selection of T cell receptor beta chains follows, all from one sample in a study of Graves' ophthalmopathy and Graves' hyperthyroidism. TCRdb processed the multiplex PCR reads anew with MiXCR; each CDR3 protein has one entry. The sample lists about 1.1 million distinct CDR3 sequences, around a third occurring once. The sequencing sample was made of peripheral blood or thyroid tissue (not recorded which). The receptor source for this set is an adult man with Graves' hyperthyroidism. CDR3s include the opening cysteine and the closing phenylalanine or tryptophan. The order of the fields is V gene, clone size, J gene, CDR3 length, D gene, CDR3 protein, CDR3 DNA. A D gene is named only where the DNA matches it firmly. A row's size may be missing; if present it is once, few, many or a size class.

v_gene: TRBV10-3; abundance: -; j_gene: TRBJ2-4; len: 15; d_gene: TRBD1; CDR3aa: CAISEYRTGANIQYF; CDR3nt: TGTGCCATCAGTGAATACCGGACAGGGGCGAACATTCAGTACTTC
v_gene: TRBV28; abundance: -; j_gene: TRBJ2-7; len: 12; d_gene: -; CDR3aa: CASEAGRYEQYF; CDR3nt: TGTGCCAGTGAGGCGGGGAGATACGAGCAGTACTTC
v_gene: TRBV7-9; abundance: many; j_gene: TRBJ2-2; len: 14; d_gene: TRBD2; CDR3aa: CASGPGGGIGELFF; CDR3nt: TGTGCCAGCGGCCCGGGAGGCGGGATCGGGGAGCTGTTTTTT
v_gene: TRBV10-3; abundance: -; j_gene: TRBJ1-5; len: 13; d_gene: -; CDR3aa: CAISENMNQLQHF; CDR3nt: TGTGCCATCAGCGAAAATATGAATCAGCTCCAGCATTTT
v_gene: TRBV5-1; abundance: few; j_gene: TRBJ1-2; len: 15; d_gene: -; CDR3aa: CASMMAGRYADGYTF; CDR3nt: TGTGCCAGCATGATGGCTGGACGGTATGCGGATGGCTACACCTTC
v_gene: TRBV20-1; abundance: -; j_gene: TRBJ1-1; len: 15; d_gene: -; CDR3aa: CSARVGPGTDNEAFF; CDR3nt: TGCAGTGCTAGAGTTGGCCCAGGGACCGATAATGAAGCTTTCTTT
v_gene: TRBV3-1; abundance: many; j_gene: TRBJ1-5; len: 13; d_gene: -; CDR3aa: CASSQVRSEPQHF; CDR3nt: TGTGCCAGCAGCCAAGTTCGGTCCGAGCCCCAGCATTTT
v_gene: TRBV19; abundance: -; j_gene: TRBJ1-1; len: 18; d_gene: -; CDR3aa: CASSISPSRGAVNTEAFF; CDR3nt: TGTGCCAGTAGTATAAGCCCCAGCAGGGGCGCGGTGAACACTGAAGCTTTCTTT
v_gene: TRBV3-1; abundance: once; j_gene: TRBJ2-7; len: 15; d_gene: TRBD2; CDR3aa: CASSPVGGVLNEQYF; CDR3nt: TGTGCCAGCAGCCCGGTGGGGGGGGTTCTCAACGAGCAGTACTTC
v_gene: TRBV2; abundance: -; j_gene: TRBJ2-7; len: 16; d_gene: -; CDR3aa: CASSEALRGRSYEQYF; CDR3nt: TGTGCCAGCAGTGAAGCGCTTAGGGGCAGGTCCTACGAGCAGTACTTC
v_gene: TRBV7-2; abundance: -; j_gene: TRBJ2-2; len: 15; d_gene: -; CDR3aa: CASSPWRAGTGELFF; CDR3nt: TGTGCCAGCAGCCCGTGGAGGGCGGGCACCGGGGAGCTGTTTTTT
v_gene: TRBV10-3; abundance: many; j_gene: TRBJ1-6; len: 14; d_gene: -; CDR3aa: CAITDGQNNSPLHF; CDR3nt: TGTGCCATCACCGACGGACAGAATAATTCACCCCTCCACTTT
v_gene: TRBV12-3/TRBV12-4; abundance: -; j_gene: TRBJ2-7; len: 17; d_gene: TRBD2; CDR3aa: CASSPGTSGAEFGEQYF; CDR3nt: TGTGCCAGCAGCCCCGGGACTAGCGGCGCGGAATTTGGGGAGCAGTACTTC
v_gene: TRBV9; abundance: -; j_gene: TRBJ2-6; len: 15; d_gene: -; CDR3aa: CASSVSYSGANVLTF; CDR3nt: TGTGCCAGCAGCGTATCGTACTCTGGGGCCAACGTCCTGACTTTC
v_gene: TRBV19; abundance: many; j_gene: TRBJ1-1; len: 13; d_gene: -; CDR3aa: CASQRVLNTEAFF; CDR3nt: TGTGCCAGTCAACGGGTACTTAACACTGAAGCTTTCTTT
v_gene: TRBV5-4; abundance: -; j_gene: TRBJ2-7; len: 16; d_gene: -; CDR3aa: CASSLDGGIGSYEQYF; CDR3nt: TGTGCCAGCAGCTTGGATGGCGGGATAGGTTCGTACGAGCAGTACTTC
v_gene: TRBV20-1; abundance: -; j_gene: TRBJ2-7; len: 14; d_gene: TRBD2; CDR3aa: CSARDPSGTYEQYF; CDR3nt: TGCAGTGCTAGAGACCCGAGCGGGACCTACGAGCAGTACTTC
v_gene: TRBV12-3/TRBV12-4; abundance: many; j_gene: TRBJ2-7; len: 15; d_gene: TRBD2; CDR3aa: CASRGEQRGTYEQYF; CDR3nt: TGTGCCAGCAGGGGAGAGCAGCGGGGGACCTACGAGCAGTACTTC
v_gene: TRBV2; abundance: -; j_gene: TRBJ1-5; len: 14; d_gene: -; CDR3aa: CASSYGGSDQPQHF; CDR3nt: TGTGCCAGCAGTTATGGGGGCAGCGATCAGCCCCAGCATTTT
v_gene: TRBV10-2; abundance: few; j_gene: TRBJ2-7; len: 15; d_gene: -; CDR3aa: CASSESTGYSYEQYF; CDR3nt: TGCGCCAGCAGTGAGTCAACAGGATATTCCTACGAGCAGTACTTC
v_gene: TRBV12-3/TRBV12-4; abundance: many; j_gene: TRBJ2-7; len: 13; d_gene: -; CDR3aa: CASSLYGSNEQYF; CDR3nt: TGTGCCAGCAGTTTATACGGGAGTAACGAGCAGTACTTC
v_gene: TRBV28; abundance: once; j_gene: TRBJ1-2; len: 15; d_gene: -; CDR3aa: CASIPTGERFYGYTF; CDR3nt: TGTGCCAGCATCCCCACGGGGGAGCGTTTCTATGGCTACACCTTC
v_gene: TRBV10-1; abundance: few; j_gene: TRBJ1-2; len: 14; d_gene: -; CDR3aa: CASSSRGDNYGYTF; CDR3nt: TGTGCCAGCAGTAGCCGGGGGGATAACTATGGCTACACCTTC
v_gene: TRBV6-6; abundance: few; j_gene: TRBJ2-5; len: 15; d_gene: TRBD2; CDR3aa: CASSYGGRVKETQYF; CDR3nt: TGTGCCAGCAGTTATGGCGGGAGGGTCAAAGAGACCCAGTACTTC
v_gene: TRBV7-2; abundance: many; j_gene: TRBJ1-5; len: 15; d_gene: -; CDR3aa: CASSLAANSNQPQHF; CDR3nt: TGTGCCAGCAGCTTAGCTGCAAATAGCAATCAGCCCCAGCATTTT